Here is one T cell receptor beta chain with its context. Its antigen remains unidentified. This CDR3 is 16 amino acids long. The V gene's germline CDR1 is KGHDR and CDR2 SFDVKD. Losses at the gene ends were 3 bases for V and 3 bases for J; bases not matched to a gene: 9. This sample was taken from a study of T cell responses to AZD1222 COVID-19 vaccine. Whole-study findings and limits: Reports say nearly half of spike-specific TCRs go after unmutated variant regions. CD4 TCRs associated with vaccination spanned spike, dominating at 160-218 and 743-854. Baseline seropositives among AZD1222 recipients totaled only five to seven.

The protocol was immunoSEQ multiplex PCR, while the TCRdb copy is restricted to in-frame clones and leaves out a portion. The sample includes some 280,000 clones, almost 95% of them seen just once. The TCR comes from an adult who received the AZD1222 COVID-19 vaccine. This specimen was peripheral blood, taken 28 days after the second AZD1222 dose. This rearrangement joins TRBV24-1 to TRBJ2-7; TRBD2 aligns across 8 bases. The CDR3 loop reads CATSDHRRGELYEQYF. The CDR3 DNA reads TGTGCCACCAGTGATCATCGGCGGGGGGAACTCTACGAGCAGTACTTC.